The text below deals with one T cell receptor beta chain. The antigen remains unidentified. This specimen comes from a study of cytomegalovirus exposure and HLA in healthy donors. Whole-study findings and limits: Sequencing likely generated an artifact that appeared as a cluster of highly shared sequence variants.

The PCR was carried out with 60 Vbeta primers and 13 Jbeta primers. The method was immunoSEQ multiplex PCR; TCRdb's version includes in-frame clones alone and lacks a portion of them. Of around 300,000 clones detected, around four fifths appear once; the ten largest clones hold more than 1.5%. This CDR3 is built from 15 residues. Trimming shortened V by 6 bases and J by 4 bases, and 17 bases separated the two germline ends. Germline assignment: CDR1 SGHTA and CDR2 FQGNSA. The clonotype comes from a woman between 40 and 50 years old in good health and CMV-seropositive. The sequenced sample was PBMCs. The chain combines TRBV7-2 with TRBJ2-3; tentatively, D is TRBD2 (6 bases). The CDR3 region is CASSSYGSGADTQYF. The DNA of the CDR3 is TGTGCCAGCAGTTCCTACGGGAGCGGAGCAGATACGCAGTATTTT.